These 10 T cell receptor beta chains came from one sample sequenced in a study of shared clonotypes between healthy human individuals. Assay: immunoSEQ multiplex PCR; the TCRdb copy retains only in-frame clones and omits some. The sample yields about 2.5 million clones, about 90% seen once. The sequencing sample was made of naive CD4+ T cells from PBMCs. Subset reported: CD45RA+ positively selected. The receptors come from a man younger than 35 in good health. Some clones in this sample may be carry-over from other donors' samples.

Details on this clone: The identical CDR3 is also encoded by other nucleotide sequences in the sample. The chain employs TRBV14 and TRBJ2-3; D remains unclear. Germline CDR1 is SGHDN and CDR2 is FVKESK. The CDR3 is 13 amino acids. Trimming took off 1 base at V and 6 bases at J, with 8 bases between the two ends. CDR3 coding DNA: TGTGCCAGCAGCCAAGGATCCGGGGATACGCAGTATTTT. This translates into CASSQGSGDTQYF. Full variable domain (rest looked up from reference TRBV14 and TRBJ2-3): EAGVTQFPSHSVIEKGQTVTLRCDPISGHDNLYWYRRVMGKEIKFLLHFVKESKQDESGMPNNRFLAERTGGTYSTLKVQPAELEDSGVYFCASSQGSGDTQYFGPGTRLTVL.

A note on this clone: The sample contains more than one DNA sequence encoding this CDR3. The chain is built from TRBV5-1 and TRBJ1-2, with D possibly being TRBD1 (6 bases). V shed 4 bases and J shed 4 bases, with 14 bases lying between them. The CDR3 covers 14 residues. Germline V gene lookup returns CDR1 SGHRS and CDR2 YFSETQ. CDR3 sequence reads: CASSPGAGSYGYTF. The CDR3 DNA sequence: TGCGCCAGCAGCCCGGGGGCGGGGTCCTATGGCTACACCTTC. Full variable domain (remainder filled in from reference TRBV5-1 and TRBJ1-2): KAGVTQTPRYLIKTRGQQVTLSCSPISGHRSVSWYQQTPGQGLQFLFEYFSETQRNKGNFPGRFSGRQFSNSRSEMNVSTLELGDSALYLCASSPGAGSYGYTFGSGTRLTVV.

The gene calls are TRBV30 and TRBJ1-5; no reliable D call. The V end was cut by 2 bases, the J end by 1 base, with 6 bases between. Looked up from germline, CDR1 is GTSNPN and CDR2 is SVGIG (reference sequence). This CDR3 comprises 13 residues. DNA of the CDR3: TGTGCCTGGAGTTTGCAGAGCAATCAGCCCCAGCATTTT. Its protein product is CAWSLQSNQPQHF.

The chain has TRBV5-5 and TRBJ1-2, with TRBD1 matching over 7 bases. V was clipped by 4 bases and J by 4 bases; unmatched bases: 7. Germline V gene sequence: CDR1 SGHKS, CDR2 YYEKEE (reference sequence). This CDR3 has 14 residues. CDR3 protein: CASSLRTGRYGYTF. The CDR3 DNA reads as TGTGCCAGCAGCCTACGGACAGGTCGCTATGGCTACACCTTC. Filled out from reference TRBV5-5 and TRBJ1-2, the complete variable domain reads DAGVTQSPTHLIKTRGQQVTLRCSPISGHKSVSWYQQVLGQGPQFIFQYYEKEERGRGNFPDRFSARQFPNYSSELNVNALLLGDSALYLCASSLRTGRYGYTFGSGTRLTVV.

A word on this clone: Other DNA sequences in the sample encode the same CDR3. The chain combines TRBV29-1 with TRBJ2-3; no clear D. V lost 4 bases and J 1 base, leaving 6 bases between the germline ends. The CDR3 runs to 12 residues. CDR1 is SQVTM and CDR2 is ANQGSEA in the germline V gene. The chain's CDR3 is CSVVSGTDTQYF. DNA for the CDR3: TGCAGCGTTGTTTCGGGCACAGATACGCAGTATTTT.

This chain joins TRBV27 and TRBJ2-2; D not certain. The ends were cut back, 5 bases at V and 0 bases at J, with 13 bases in the middle. Looked up from germline, CDR1 is MNHEY and CDR2 is SMNVEV (reference sequence). The CDR3 spans 16 residues. The CDR3 reads CASSPTRPANTGELFF. The CDR3 DNA reads TGTGCCAGCAGTCCCACCAGGCCAGCGAACACCGGGGAGCTGTTTTTT.

The V gene is TRBV29-1, the J gene TRBJ1-1; D is possibly TRBD1 (5 bases). Deletions cut 6 bases from V and 1 base from J, with 12 bases between. Germline-derived CDR1 and CDR2 are SQVTM and ANQGSEA. This CDR3 is built from 13 residues. The CDR3 region is CSVAQGGNTEAFF. The CDR3 DNA follows: TGCAGCGTAGCGCAGGGTGGGAACACTGAAGCTTTCTTT.

With respect to this clone: At the DNA level, this CDR3 is encoded by other sequences in the same sample as well. The chain carries TRBV5-1 and TRBJ2-7, with D hard to call. This CDR3 is 14 amino acids long. Germline V CDR1 and CDR2: SGHRS, YFSETQ. The V end was cut by 0 bases, the J end by 4 bases, with 11 bases between. In nucleotides, the CDR3 is TGCGCCAGCAGCTTGGGGGGTCAGAATTACGAGCAGTACTTC. It specifies CASSLGGQNYEQYF.

The chain joins TRBV7-3 to TRBJ2-1, with D tentatively TRBD2 (6 bases). In germline, CDR1 is SGHTA, CDR2 FQGTGA. Trimming pared 2 bases from V and 7 bases from J, leaving 18 bases between. The CDR3 consists of 16 residues. DNA of the CDR3: TGTGCCAGCAGCTTAGGGCGGGGAGCTAGCTATAATGAGCAGTTCTTC. As protein: CASSLGRGASYNEQFF.

The chain carries TRBV30 and TRBJ2-5; TRBD1 is a possible D gene (6 bases). The assigned J gene may be wrong: the sequence end matches TRBJ2-7 better. CDR3 length: 16 residues. The germline gives CDR1 GTSNPN, CDR2 SVGIG (reference sequence). CDR3 coding DNA: TGTGCCTGGAGTGCACGAAGGGACACTTACAAATACGAGCAGTACTTC. It encodes CAWSARRDTYKYEQYF.